This passage covers 13 T cell receptor beta chains from one sample sequenced in a study of blood T cell repertoires in COVID-19. The assay was immunoSEQ multiplex PCR, and TCRdb's table has in-frame clones only and misses some. The sample lists about 160,000 clones; 70% to 80% were seen once. Sequenced material: peripheral blood. The receptors were gathered from a woman aged 60-75 years with COVID-19, enrolled during active disease.

This chain uses TRBV5-5 with TRBJ1-1; D gene unclear. The germline V and J ends were trimmed by 0 bases and 1 base, with 7 bases remaining between them. The CDR3 sequence is 14 residues long. Per germline, CDR1 SGHKS and CDR2 YYEKEE (reference sequence). Written as DNA, the CDR3 is TGTGCCAGCAGCTTGGTGGGCCAGAACACTGAAGCTTTCTTT. This translates into CASSLVGQNTEAFF.

The chain joins TRBV29-1 to TRBJ1-3, with 10 bases matching TRBD1. The CDR3 totals 21 residues. The V gene's germline CDR1 is SQVTM and CDR2 ANQGSEA. V lost 0 bases and J lost 0; bases outside the gene matches: 17. The CDR3 sequence is CSVEDVPGTGAEIRSGNTIYF. The CDR3 nucleotides read TGCAGCGTTGAAGATGTCCCTGGGACAGGGGCAGAAATACGCTCTGGAAACACCATATATTTT.

The chain combines TRBV5-4 with TRBJ1-2; 11 bases fit TRBD1. Germline CDR1 reads SGHNT; CDR2 reads YYREEE (reference sequence). V was clipped by 4 bases and J by 3 bases; unmatched bases: 5. The CDR3 runs 15 residues. The CDR3 DNA reads as TGTGCCAGCAGCAAAGGGACAGGGGGAGACTATGGCTACACCTTC. Its translation is CASSKGTGGDYGYTF.

A single count supports this clone. This chain uses TRBV7-8 with TRBJ2-5, with 9 bases identical to TRBD1. CDR1 is SGHVS and CDR2 is FQNEAQ in the germline V gene. The CDR3 contains 16 residues. V dropped 1 base and J dropped 3; count of bases not matched to a gene: 6. In nucleotides, the CDR3 is TGTGCCAGCAGCTTAGGATTAGGACAGGGGAAAGAGACCCAGTACTTC. It is translated as CASSLGLGQGKETQYF.

CDR3 bases: TGCGCCAGCAGCTTCGACAGAAACACAGATACGCAGTATTTT. It is translated as CASSFDRNTDTQYF. The rearrangement links TRBV5-1 to TRBJ2-3; TRBD1 might be the D (5 bases). Germline-derived CDR1 and CDR2 are SGHRS and YFSETQ. The ends were cut back, 2 bases at V and 2 bases at J, with 9 bases in the middle. The CDR3 totals 14 residues.

J is TRBJ2-7 and V is TRBV6-6; 9 bases map to TRBD1. Trimming at V came to 6 bases and at J to 5 bases, leaving 11 bases not matched to a gene. The germline V gene has CDR1 MNHNY and CDR2 SVGAGI (reference sequence). This CDR3 has 15 residues. The CDR3 region has the DNA TGTGCCAGCAGCCCCGGGACAGGGAGGATGGACGAGCAGTACTTC. It codes for CASSPGTGRMDEQYF.

The rearrangement joins TRBV7-9 to TRBJ2-7, with D possibly TRBD1 on 5 matching bases. Germline assignment: CDR1 SEHNR and CDR2 FQNEAQ (reference sequence). CDR3 length: 14 residues. The ends were cut back, 0 bases at V and 6 bases at J, with 12 bases in the middle. CDR3 sequence reads: CASSLAGRASEQYV. CDR3 in DNA: TGTGCCAGCAGCTTAGCAGGCAGGGCTTCCGAGCAGTACGTC.

The chain uses TRBV11-2 and TRBJ2-1, with 11 bases lining up with TRBD2. The trim removed 5 bases at V and 9 bases at J, leaving 9 bases unmatched. Germline V CDR1 and CDR2: SGHAT, FQNNGV. The CDR3 is 15 residues long. CDR3 loop: CASSVSGRGVSEQFF. CDR3 coding DNA: TGTGCCAGCAGCGTTAGCGGGAGGGGAGTAAGTGAGCAGTTCTTC.

The chain links TRBV6-6 to TRBJ2-7, with TRBD2 identical over 8 bases. J was trimmed by 6 bases and V by 2 bases; bases with no gene match: 9. This CDR3 is built from 15 residues. The germline V gene encodes CDR1 MNHNY and CDR2 SVGAGI (reference sequence). The CDR3 reads CASSYPGGGVGEQYF. CDR3 coding DNA: TGTGCCAGCAGTTACCCGGGAGGGGGAGTCGGCGAGCAGTACTTC.

This sequence joins TRBV25-1 and TRBJ1-1; D gene unclear. Germline assignment: CDR1 MGHDK and CDR2 SYGVNS. V was shortened by 4 bases and J by 2 bases, with 8 bases between the two germline ends. The CDR3 contains 13 residues. The CDR3 DNA reads as TGTGCCAGCAGTGCCAAACTAAACACTGAAGCTTTCTTT. Its protein is CASSAKLNTEAFF.

In its sample, this clone was seen once. The V gene is TRBV5-4, the J gene TRBJ1-2; perhaps TRBD1 as D (6 bases). V gave up 4 bases and J gave up 3 bases, with 10 bases separating them. CDR3 length: 13 residues. The germline gives CDR1 SGHNT, CDR2 YYREEE (reference sequence). The CDR3 is CASSARQDYGYTF. The CDR3 DNA sequence: TGTGCCAGCAGCGCCCGACAGGACTATGGCTACACCTTC.

This clone has a single count. The junction and the germline gene differ at one end; a read error may be behind it. The chain is built from TRBV29-1 and TRBJ2-5; 9 nucleotides match TRBD1. The germline V gene encodes CDR1 SQVTM and CDR2 ANQGSEA. The CDR3 has 14 amino acids. The DNA for the CDR3 is TGCAGCGTGGAAGAGACAGGGGGCCAAGAGACCCAGTACTTC. This codes for CSVEETGGQETQYF.

The rearrangement joins TRBV5-1 to TRBJ1-2, with D possibly being TRBD1 (5 bases). The CDR3 is made up of 13 amino acids. V was shortened by 0 bases and J by 10 bases, with 13 bases between the two germline ends. Germline CDR1 SGHRS, CDR2 YFSETQ. The CDR3 reads CASSLALTEPYTF. The DNA of the CDR3 is TGCGCCAGCAGCTTGGCCCTGACAGAGCCCTACACCTTC.